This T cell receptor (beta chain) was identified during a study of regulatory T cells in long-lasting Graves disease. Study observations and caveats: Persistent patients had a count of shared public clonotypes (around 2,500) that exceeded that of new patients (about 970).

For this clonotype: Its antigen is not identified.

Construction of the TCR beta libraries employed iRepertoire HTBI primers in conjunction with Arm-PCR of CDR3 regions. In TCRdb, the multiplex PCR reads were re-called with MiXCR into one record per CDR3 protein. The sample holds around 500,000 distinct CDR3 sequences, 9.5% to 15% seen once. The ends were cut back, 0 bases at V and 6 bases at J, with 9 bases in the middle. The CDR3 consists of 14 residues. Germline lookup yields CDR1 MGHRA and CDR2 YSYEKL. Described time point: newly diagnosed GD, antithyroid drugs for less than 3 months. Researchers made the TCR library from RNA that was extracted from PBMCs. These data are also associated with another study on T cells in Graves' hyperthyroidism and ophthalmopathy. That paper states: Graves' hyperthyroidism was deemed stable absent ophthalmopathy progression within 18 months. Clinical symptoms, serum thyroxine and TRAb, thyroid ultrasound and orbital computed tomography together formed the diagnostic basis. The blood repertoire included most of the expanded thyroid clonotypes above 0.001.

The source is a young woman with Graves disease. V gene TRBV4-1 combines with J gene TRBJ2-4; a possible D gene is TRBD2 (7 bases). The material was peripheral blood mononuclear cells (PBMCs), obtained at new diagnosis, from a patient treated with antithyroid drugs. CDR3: CASSQEGGANIQYF. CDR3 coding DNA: TGCGCCAGCAGCCAAGAGGGGGGGGCAAACATTCAGTACTTC.